This T cell receptor beta chain was observed in a study of blood T cell repertoires in COVID-19. For the study at large: Italy, Spain and the United States were the sources of the convalescent and acute COVID-19 samples.

Produced via immunoSEQ multiplex PCR; TCRdb's table is partial and in-frame only. The sample shows 280,000 or so clones, approximately 83% of them seen only once. This clone came up once. The specimen sequenced was peripheral blood. The sequence was obtained from a woman aged 25 to 45 who had recovered from COVID-19.

CDR3 sequence reads: CASSITGVTDTQYF. CDR3 DNA sequence: TGTGCCAGTAGTATCACGGGAGTCACAGATACGCAGTATTTT. The chain recombines TRBV19 with TRBJ2-3; tentatively, D is TRBD2 (6 bases). The CDR3 totals 14 residues. Trimming cost V 3 bases and J 2 bases, with 9 bases left between them. Germline V gene sequence: CDR1 LNHDA, CDR2 SQIVND (reference sequence).